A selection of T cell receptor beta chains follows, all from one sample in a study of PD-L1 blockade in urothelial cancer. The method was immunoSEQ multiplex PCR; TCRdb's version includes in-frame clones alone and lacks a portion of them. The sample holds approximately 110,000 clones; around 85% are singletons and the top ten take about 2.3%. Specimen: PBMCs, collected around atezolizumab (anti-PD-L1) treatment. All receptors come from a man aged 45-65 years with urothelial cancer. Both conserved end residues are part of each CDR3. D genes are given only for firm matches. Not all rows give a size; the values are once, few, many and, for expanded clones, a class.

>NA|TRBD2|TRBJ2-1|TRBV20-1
CSAGLAEEQFF
TGCAGTGCCGGACTAGCGGAGGAGCAGTTCTTC
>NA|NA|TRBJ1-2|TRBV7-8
CASHKGGGGHGYTF
TGTGCCAGCCATAAGGGGGGAGGGGGTCATGGCTACACCTTC
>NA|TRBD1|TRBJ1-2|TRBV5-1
CASSLGPPGTVGGYTF
TGCGCCAGCAGCTTGGGCCCCCCCGGGACAGTGGGAGGCTACACCTTC
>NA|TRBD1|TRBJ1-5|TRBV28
CASSSGQGQVSQPQHF
TGTGCCAGCAGTTCGGGACAGGGGCAGGTTTCTCAGCCCCAGCATTTT
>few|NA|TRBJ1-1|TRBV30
CAWSVRGGTEAFF
TGTGCCTGGAGTGTACGAGGTGGCACTGAAGCTTTCTTT
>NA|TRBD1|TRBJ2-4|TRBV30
CAWATGIAKNIQYF
TGTGCCTGGGCGACAGGGATAGCCAAAAACATTCAGTACTTC
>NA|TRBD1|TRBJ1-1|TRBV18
CASSQQRQGTPNTEAFF
TGTGCCAGCTCACAACAAAGACAGGGGACACCGAACACTGAAGCTTTCTTT
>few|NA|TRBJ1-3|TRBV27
CASSLGYSGNTIYF
TGTGCCAGCAGCTTGGGCTACTCTGGAAACACCATATATTTT
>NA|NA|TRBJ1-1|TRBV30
CAWQRRPNTEAFF
TGTGCCTGGCAAAGGAGGCCGAACACTGAAGCTTTCTTT
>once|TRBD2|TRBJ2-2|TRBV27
CASSPTGLALTGELFF
TGTGCCAGCAGTCCCACGGGACTAGCGCTCACCGGGGAGCTGTTTTTT
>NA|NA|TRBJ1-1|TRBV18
CASSPRVSAEAFF
TGTGCCAGCTCACCCAGGGTGAGCGCTGAAGCTTTCTTT
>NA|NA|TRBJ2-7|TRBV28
CASSVQGPYEQYF
TGTGCCAGCAGTGTACAGGGCCCCTACGAGCAGTACTTC
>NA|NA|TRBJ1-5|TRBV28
CASSLFWRPYSNQPQHF
TGTGCCAGCAGTTTGTTCTGGCGGCCGTATAGCAATCAGCCCCAGCATTTT
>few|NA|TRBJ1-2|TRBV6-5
CASSYTLVQGRGYTF
TGTGCCAGCAGTTACACCCTGGTACAGGGCAGAGGCTACACCTTC
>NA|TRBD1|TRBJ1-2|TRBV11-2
CASSSQAGTDNYGYTF
TGTGCCAGCAGCTCACAGGCCGGGACAGATAACTATGGCTACACCTTC
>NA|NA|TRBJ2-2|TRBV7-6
CASRRTLNTGELFF
TGTGCCAGTCGGCGGACACTGAACACCGGGGAGCTGTTTTTT
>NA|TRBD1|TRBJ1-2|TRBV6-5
CASTKVDRAYGYTF
TGTGCCAGCACCAAGGTGGACAGGGCTTACGGCTACACCTTC
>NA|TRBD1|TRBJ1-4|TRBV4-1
CASSQTGRATNEKLFF
TGCGCCAGCAGCCAGACAGGGAGAGCAACTAATGAAAAACTGTTTTTT
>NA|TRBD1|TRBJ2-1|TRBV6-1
CASREDRGFSGEQFF
TGTGCCAGCAGGGAGGACAGGGGGTTTAGTGGTGAGCAGTTCTTC
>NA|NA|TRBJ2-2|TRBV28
CASRLAGGAGELFF
TGTGCCAGCAGGCTAGCAGGCGGTGCCGGGGAGCTGTTTTTT
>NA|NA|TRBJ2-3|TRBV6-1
CASSVGLPDTQYF
TGTGCCAGCAGTGTAGGACTGCCAGATACGCAGTATTTT
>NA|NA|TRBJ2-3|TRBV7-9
CASVEIATDTQYF
TGTGCCAGCGTCGAGATTGCGACAGATACGCAGTATTTT
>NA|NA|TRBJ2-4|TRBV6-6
CASTESPRSIQYF
TGTGCCAGCACCGAAAGTCCTAGGTCAATTCAGTACTTC
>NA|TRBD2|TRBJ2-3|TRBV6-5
CASSQLAGALGTQYF
TGTGCCAGCAGCCAACTAGCGGGGGCCCTGGGTACGCAGTATTTT
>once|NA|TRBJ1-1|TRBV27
CASRGPTQNTEAFF
TGTGCCAGCAGGGGCCCGACACAGAACACTGAAGCTTTCTTT
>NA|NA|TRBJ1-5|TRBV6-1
CASSENPGFGNQPQHF
TGTGCCAGCAGTGAAAATCCGGGTTTTGGCAATCAGCCCCAGCATTTT
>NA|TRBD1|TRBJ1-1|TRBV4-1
CASSQFPGQAKEAFF
TGCGCCAGCAGCCAATTCCCCGGACAGGCCAAGGAAGCTTTCTTT
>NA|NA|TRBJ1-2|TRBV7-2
CASSLRPYGYTF
TGTGCCAGCAGCTTGCGTCCCTATGGCTACACCTTC
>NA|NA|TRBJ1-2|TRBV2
CASQDGAGGYTF
TGTGCCAGCCAGGACGGGGCGGGGGGCTACACCTTC
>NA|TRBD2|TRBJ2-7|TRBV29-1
CSVRGRANEQYF
TGCAGCGTACGGGGGAGGGCCAACGAGCAGTACTTC